This T cell receptor beta chain was captured by sequencing in a study of CD8+CD57+ T cells in acquired aplastic anemia. For the study at large: Each DNA sample taken from sorted CD4+ and CD8+ cells came to about 3 ug on average. Study findings and constraints: Found in both controls and patients were about 30 CD8+ CDR3 sequences. No significant difference in CD8+ Simpson's diversity was found between patients and controls.

Sequencing involved patients with CD8+CD57+ cell expansion previously shown by flow cytometry. Germline CDR1 and CDR2: MNHEY and SVGAGI. Trimming removed 8 bases from V and 1 base from J, with 17 bases in between. The CDR3 is 15 residues long. Using genomic DNA as the template, TCR beta VDJ and CDR3 profiling was carried out. Using its own MiXCR run on the reads, TCRdb lists one record per CDR3 protein. The table has roughly 240,000 distinct CDR3 sequences, more than 45% seen once; the top ten hold about 7.8%. As for this clonotype: Its antigen is not identified.

The clonotype originates from a human donor with aplastic anemia. The sequencing sample was made of sorted CD4+, CD8+, or CD8+CD57+ T cells (not recorded which) from PBMCs. This chain uses TRBV6-5 with TRBJ1-1; no clear D. The CDR3: CASRSYEVANTEAFF. The CDR3 nucleotides read TGTGCCAGCCGCAGTTACGAGGTCGCGAACACTGAAGCTTTCTTT.